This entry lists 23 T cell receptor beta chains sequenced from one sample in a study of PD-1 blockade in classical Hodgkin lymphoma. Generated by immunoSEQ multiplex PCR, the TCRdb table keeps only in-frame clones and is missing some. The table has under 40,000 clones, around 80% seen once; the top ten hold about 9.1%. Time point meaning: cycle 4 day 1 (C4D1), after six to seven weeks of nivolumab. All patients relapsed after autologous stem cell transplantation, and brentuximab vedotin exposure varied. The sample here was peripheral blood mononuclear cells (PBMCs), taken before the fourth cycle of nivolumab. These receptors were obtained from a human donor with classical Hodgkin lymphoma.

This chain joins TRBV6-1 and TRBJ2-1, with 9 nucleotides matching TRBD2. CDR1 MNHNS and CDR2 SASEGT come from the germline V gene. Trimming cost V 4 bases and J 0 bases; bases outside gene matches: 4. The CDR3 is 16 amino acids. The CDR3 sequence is CASSARAGGSYNEQFF. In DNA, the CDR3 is TGTGCCAGCAGTGCTCGAGCGGGGGGCTCCTACAATGAGCAGTTCTTC.

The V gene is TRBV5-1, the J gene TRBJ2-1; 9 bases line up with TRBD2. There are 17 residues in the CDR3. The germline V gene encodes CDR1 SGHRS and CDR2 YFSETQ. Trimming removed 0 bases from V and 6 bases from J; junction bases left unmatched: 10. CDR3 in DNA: TGCGCCAGCAGCTTGGGCCCTAGGCTAGCGGGGATCAATGAGCAGTTCTTC. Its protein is CASSLGPRLAGINEQFF.

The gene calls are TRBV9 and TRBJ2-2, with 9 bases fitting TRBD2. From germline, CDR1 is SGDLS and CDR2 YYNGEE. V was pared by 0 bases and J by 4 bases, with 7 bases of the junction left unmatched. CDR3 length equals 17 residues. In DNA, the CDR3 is TGTGCCAGCAGCGTAGCCTTCGGCGGGGGGGCCACCGGGGAGCTGTTTTTT. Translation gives CASSVAFGGGATGELFF.

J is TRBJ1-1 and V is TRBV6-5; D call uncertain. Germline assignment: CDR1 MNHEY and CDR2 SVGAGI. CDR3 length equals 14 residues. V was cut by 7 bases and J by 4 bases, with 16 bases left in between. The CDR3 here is CASTEDPKGTEAFF. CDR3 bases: TGTGCCAGCACTGAAGACCCGAAGGGCACTGAAGCTTTCTTT.

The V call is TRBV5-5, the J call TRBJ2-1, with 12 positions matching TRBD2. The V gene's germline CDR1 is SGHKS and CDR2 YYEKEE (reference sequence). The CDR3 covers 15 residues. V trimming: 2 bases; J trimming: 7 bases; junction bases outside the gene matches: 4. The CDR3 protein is CASSFLAGGRNEQFF. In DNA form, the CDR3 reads TGTGCCAGCAGCTTTCTAGCGGGGGGGCGTAATGAGCAGTTCTTC.

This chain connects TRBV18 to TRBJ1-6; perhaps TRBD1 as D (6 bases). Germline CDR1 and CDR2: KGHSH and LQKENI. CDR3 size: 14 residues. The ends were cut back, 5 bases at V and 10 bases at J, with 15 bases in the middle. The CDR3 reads CASSSQTGHSPLHF. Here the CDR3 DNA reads TGTGCCAGCTCATCGCAAACAGGGCACTCACCCCTCCACTTT.

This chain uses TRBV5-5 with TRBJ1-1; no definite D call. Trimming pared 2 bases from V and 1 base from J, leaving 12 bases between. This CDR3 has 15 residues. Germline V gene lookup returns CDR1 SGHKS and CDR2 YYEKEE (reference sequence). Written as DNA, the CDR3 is TGTGCCAGCAGCTTTGGAGAGGGCGCGAACACTGAAGCTTTCTTT. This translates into CASSFGEGANTEAFF. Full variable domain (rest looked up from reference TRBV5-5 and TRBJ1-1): DAGVTQSPTHLIKTRGQQVTLRCSPISGHKSVSWYQQVLGQGPQFIFQYYEKEERGRGNFPDRFSARQFPNYSSELNVNALLLGDSALYLCASSFGEGANTEAFFGQGTRLTVV.

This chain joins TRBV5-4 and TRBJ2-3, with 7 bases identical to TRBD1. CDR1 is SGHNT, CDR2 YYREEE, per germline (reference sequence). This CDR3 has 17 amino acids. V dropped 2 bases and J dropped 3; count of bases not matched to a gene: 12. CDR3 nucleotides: TGTGCCAGCAGCTTACATAGGGACAGAAGGACTACAGATACGCAGTATTTT. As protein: CASSLHRDRRTTDTQYF.

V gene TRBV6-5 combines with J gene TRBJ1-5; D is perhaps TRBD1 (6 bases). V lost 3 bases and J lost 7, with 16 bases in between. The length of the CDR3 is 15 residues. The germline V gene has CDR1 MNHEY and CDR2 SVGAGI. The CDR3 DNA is TGTGCCAGCAGTTATGGGGGGCGAGGAGGGCAGCCCCAGCATTTT. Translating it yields CASSYGGRGGQPQHF.

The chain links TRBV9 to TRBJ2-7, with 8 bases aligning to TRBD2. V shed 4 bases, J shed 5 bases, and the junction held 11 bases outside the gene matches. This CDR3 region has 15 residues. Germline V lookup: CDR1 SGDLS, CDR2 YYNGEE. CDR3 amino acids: CASSTGGTGAHEQYF. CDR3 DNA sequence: TGTGCCAGCAGCACGGGGGGGACGGGGGCCCACGAGCAGTACTTC.

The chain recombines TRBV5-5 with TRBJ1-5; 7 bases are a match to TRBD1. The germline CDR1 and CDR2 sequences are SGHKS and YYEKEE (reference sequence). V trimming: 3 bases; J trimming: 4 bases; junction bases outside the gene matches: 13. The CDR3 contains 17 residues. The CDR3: CASSSGQSVLSNQPQHF. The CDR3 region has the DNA TGTGCCAGCAGCTCGGGACAGTCAGTGTTGAGTAATCAGCCCCAGCATTTT.

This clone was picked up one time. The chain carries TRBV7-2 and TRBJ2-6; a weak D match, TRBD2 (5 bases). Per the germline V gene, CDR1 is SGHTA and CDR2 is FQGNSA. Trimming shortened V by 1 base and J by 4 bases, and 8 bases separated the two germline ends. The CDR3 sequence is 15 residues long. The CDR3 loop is CASSLVSAGANVLTF. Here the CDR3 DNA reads TGTGCCAGCAGCTTAGTTAGCGCGGGGGCCAACGTCCTGACTTTC. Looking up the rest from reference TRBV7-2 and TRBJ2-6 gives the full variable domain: GAGVSQSPSNKVTEKGKDVELRCDPISGHTALYWYRQSLGQGLEFLIYFQGNSAPDKSGLPSDRFSAERTGGSVSTLTIQRTQQEDSAVYLCASSLVSAGANVLTFGAGSRLTVL.

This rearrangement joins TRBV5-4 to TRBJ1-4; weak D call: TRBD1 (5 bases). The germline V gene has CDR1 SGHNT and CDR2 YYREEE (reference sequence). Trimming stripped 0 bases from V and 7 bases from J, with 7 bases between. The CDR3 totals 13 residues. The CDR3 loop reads CASSLEGTEKLFF. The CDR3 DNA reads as TGTGCCAGCAGCTTGGAGGGGACTGAAAAACTGTTTTTT.

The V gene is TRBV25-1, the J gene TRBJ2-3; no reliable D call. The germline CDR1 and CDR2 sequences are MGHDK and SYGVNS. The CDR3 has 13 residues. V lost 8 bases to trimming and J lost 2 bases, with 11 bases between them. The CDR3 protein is CASLPPYTDTQYF. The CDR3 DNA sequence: TGTGCCAGCTTACCTCCTTACACAGATACGCAGTATTTT.

For the CDR3, the DNA is TGTGCCAGCAGCTTAGGACAGAGTTATGGCTACACCTTC. It specifies CASSLGQSYGYTF. This chain uses TRBV7-8 with TRBJ1-2, with D maybe TRBD1 (5 bases). Trimming took off 1 base at V and 5 bases at J, with 8 bases between the two ends. This CDR3 is 13 amino acids long. Germline lookup yields CDR1 SGHVS and CDR2 FQNEAQ.

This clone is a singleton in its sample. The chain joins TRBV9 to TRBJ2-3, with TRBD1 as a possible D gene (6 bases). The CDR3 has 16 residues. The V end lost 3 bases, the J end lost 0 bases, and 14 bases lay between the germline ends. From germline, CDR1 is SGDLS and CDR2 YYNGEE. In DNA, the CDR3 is TGTGCCAGCAGCGCAATCGGGACACTCAGCACAGATACGCAGTATTTT. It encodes CASSAIGTLSTDTQYF.

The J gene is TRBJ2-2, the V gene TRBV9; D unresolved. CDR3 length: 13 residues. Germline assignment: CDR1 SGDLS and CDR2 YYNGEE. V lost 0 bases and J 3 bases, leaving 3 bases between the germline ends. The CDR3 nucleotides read TGTGCCAGCAGCGTAGTATACACCGGGGAGCTGTTTTTT. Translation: CASSVVYTGELFF.

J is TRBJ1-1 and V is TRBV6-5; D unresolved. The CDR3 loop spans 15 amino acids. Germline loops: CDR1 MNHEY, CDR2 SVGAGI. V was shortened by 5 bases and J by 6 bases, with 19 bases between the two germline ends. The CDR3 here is CASSKTTAVRAEAFF. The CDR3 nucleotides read TGTGCCAGCAGTAAAACAACGGCGGTTCGGGCTGAAGCTTTCTTT.

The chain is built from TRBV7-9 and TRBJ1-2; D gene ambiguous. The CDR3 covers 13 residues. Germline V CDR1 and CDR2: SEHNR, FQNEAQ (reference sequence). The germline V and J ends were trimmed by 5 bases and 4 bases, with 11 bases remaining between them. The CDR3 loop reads CASSARKSYGYTF. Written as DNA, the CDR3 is TGTGCCAGCAGCGCCAGGAAGAGCTATGGCTACACCTTC.

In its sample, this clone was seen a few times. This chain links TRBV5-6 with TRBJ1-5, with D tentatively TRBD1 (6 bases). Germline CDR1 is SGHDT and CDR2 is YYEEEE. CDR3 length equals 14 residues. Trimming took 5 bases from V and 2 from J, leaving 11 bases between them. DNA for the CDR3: TGTGCCAGCAGGAGGGCAGGGGGCAATCAGCCCCAGCATTTT. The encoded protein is CASRRAGGNQPQHF.

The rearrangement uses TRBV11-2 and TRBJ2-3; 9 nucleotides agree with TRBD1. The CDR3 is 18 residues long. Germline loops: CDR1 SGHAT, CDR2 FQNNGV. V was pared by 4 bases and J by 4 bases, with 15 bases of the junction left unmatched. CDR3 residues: CASSSRTVQGALADTQYF. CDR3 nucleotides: TGTGCCAGCAGCTCCAGGACGGTACAGGGGGCCTTGGCAGATACGCAGTATTTT.

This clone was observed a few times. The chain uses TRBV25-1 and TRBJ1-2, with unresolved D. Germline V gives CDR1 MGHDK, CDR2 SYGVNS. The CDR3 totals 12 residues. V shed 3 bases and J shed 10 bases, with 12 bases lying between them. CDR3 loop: CASSENGLLYTF. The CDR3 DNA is TGTGCCAGCAGTGAGAACGGGCTGCTCTACACCTTC.

The CDR3 is CASSHPGGRGNIQYF. CDR3 sequence (DNA): TGCGCCAGCAGCCACCCGGGGGGGCGCGGAAACATTCAGTACTTC. This chain uses TRBV4-1 with TRBJ2-4; 8 positions agree with TRBD2. The ends lost 3 bases at V and 6 bases at J; junction bases unmatched: 7. The CDR3 contains 15 residues. CDR1 and CDR2 (germline): MGHRA, YSYEKL.